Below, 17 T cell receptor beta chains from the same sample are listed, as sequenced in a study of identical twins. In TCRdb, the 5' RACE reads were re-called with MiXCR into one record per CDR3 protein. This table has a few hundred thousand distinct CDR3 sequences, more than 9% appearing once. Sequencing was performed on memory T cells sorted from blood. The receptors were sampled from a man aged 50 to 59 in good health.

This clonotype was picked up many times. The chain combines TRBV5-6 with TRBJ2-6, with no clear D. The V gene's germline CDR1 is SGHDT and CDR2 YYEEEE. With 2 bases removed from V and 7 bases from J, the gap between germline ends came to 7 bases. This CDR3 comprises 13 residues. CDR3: CASSFDIANVLTF. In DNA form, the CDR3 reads TGTGCCAGCAGCTTCGATATTGCCAACGTCCTGACTTTC. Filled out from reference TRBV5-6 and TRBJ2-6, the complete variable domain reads DAGVTQSPTHLIKTRGQQVTLRCSPKSGHDTVSWYQQALGQGPQFIFQYYEEEERQRGNFPDRFSGHQFPNYSSELNVNALLLGDSALYLCASSFDIANVLTFGAGSRLTVL.

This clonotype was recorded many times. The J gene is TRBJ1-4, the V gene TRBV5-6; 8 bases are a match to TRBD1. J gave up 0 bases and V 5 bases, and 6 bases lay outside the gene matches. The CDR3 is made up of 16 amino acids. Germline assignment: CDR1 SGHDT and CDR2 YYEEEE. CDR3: CASSSQGGTTNEKLFF. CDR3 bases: TGTGCCAGCAGTTCACAGGGGGGGACAACTAATGAAAAACTGTTTTTT.

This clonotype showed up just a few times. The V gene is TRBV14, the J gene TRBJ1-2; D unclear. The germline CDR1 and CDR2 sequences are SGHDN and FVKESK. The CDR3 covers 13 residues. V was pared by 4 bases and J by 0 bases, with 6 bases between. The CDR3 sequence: CASSRGPNYGYTF. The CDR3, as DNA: TGTGCCAGCAGCCGGGGTCCTAACTATGGCTACACCTTC.

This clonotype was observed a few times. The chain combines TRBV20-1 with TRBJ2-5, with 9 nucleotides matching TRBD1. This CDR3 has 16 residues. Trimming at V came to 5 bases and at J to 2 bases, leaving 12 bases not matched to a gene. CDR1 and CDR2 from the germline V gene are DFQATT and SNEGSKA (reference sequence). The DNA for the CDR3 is TGCAGTGCTCTGCCCAGGGGGACAGGGAAACAAGAGACCCAGTACTTC. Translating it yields CSALPRGTGKQETQYF.

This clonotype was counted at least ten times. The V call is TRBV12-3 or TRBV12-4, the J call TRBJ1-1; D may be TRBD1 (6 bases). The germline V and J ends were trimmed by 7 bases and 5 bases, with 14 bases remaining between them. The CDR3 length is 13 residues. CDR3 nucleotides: TGTGCCAGCACATACAGGGACGGGACTGAAGCTTTCTTT. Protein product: CASTYRDGTEAFF.

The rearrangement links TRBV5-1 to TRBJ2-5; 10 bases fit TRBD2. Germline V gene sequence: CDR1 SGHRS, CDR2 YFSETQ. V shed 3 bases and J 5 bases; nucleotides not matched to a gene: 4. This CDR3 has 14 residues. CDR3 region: CASSSAGGLETQYF. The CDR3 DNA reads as TGCGCCAGCAGCTCAGCGGGGGGGCTTGAGACCCAGTACTTC.

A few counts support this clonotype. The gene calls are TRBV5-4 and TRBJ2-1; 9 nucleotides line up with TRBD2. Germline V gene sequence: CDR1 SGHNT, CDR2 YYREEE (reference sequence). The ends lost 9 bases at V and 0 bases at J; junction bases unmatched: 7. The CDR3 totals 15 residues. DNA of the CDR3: TGTGCCACCAGGATAGCGGGGGTCTCCTACAATGAGCAGTTCTTC. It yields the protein CATRIAGVSYNEQFF.

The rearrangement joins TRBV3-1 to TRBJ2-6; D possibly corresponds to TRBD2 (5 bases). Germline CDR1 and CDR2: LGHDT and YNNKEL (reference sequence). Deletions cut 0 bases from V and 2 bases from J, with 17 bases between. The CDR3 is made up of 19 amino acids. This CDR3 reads CASSQDRTRWIPGANVLTF. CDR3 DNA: TGTGCCAGCAGCCAAGATCGAACTAGGTGGATCCCTGGGGCCAACGTCCTGACTTTC.

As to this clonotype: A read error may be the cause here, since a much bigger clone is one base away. CDR3 loop: CSIAGGLLSTDTQYF. The DNA for the CDR3 is TGCAGCATTGCTGGGGGACTACTAAGCACAGATACGCAGTATTTT. This chain connects TRBV29-1 to TRBJ2-3; 7 bases align to TRBD2. V trimming: 8 bases; J trimming: 0 bases; junction bases outside the gene matches: 11. The CDR3 is 15 amino acids. In germline, CDR1 is SQVTM, CDR2 ANQGSEA.

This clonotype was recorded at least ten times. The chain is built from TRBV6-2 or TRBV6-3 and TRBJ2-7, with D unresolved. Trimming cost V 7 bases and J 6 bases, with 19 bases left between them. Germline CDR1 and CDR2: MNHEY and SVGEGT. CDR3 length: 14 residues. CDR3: CASISGSSVVEQYF. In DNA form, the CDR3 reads TGTGCCAGCATATCCGGGTCCTCGGTTGTCGAGCAGTACTTC.

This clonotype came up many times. The CDR3 DNA sequence: TGTGCCAGCAGCTTACCAGCGAGTCCCAATGAGCAGTTCTTC. Encoded protein: CASSLPASPNEQFF. The rearrangement uses TRBV7-9 and TRBJ2-1; the D is unclear. V gave up 2 bases and J gave up 6 bases, with 11 bases separating them. The CDR3 extends over 14 amino acids. Germline V lookup: CDR1 SEHNR, CDR2 FQNEAQ (reference sequence).

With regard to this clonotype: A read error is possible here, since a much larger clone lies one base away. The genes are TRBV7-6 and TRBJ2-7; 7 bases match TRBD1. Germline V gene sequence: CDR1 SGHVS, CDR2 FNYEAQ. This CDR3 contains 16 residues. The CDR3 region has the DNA TGTGCCAACAGCTCGCTGTACAGGGGTAGGCCCTACGAGCAGTACTTC. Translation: CANSSLYRGRPYEQYF.

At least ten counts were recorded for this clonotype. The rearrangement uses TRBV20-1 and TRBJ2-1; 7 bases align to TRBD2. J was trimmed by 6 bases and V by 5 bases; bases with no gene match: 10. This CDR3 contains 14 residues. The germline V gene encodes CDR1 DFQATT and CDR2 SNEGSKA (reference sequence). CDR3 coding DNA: TGCAGTGCTGGGAGACTAGCCTGGCCCAATGAGCAGTTCTTC. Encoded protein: CSAGRLAWPNEQFF.

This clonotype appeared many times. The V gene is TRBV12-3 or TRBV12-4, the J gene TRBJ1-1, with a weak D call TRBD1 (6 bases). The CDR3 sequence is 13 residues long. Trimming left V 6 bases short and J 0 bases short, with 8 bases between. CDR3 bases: TGTGCCAGCAGACAGGGAATGAACACTGAAGCTTTCTTT. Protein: CASRQGMNTEAFF.

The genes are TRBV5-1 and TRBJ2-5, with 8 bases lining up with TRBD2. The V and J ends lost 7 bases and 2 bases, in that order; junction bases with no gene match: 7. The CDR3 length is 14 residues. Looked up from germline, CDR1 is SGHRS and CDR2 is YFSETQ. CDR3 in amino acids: CASGALAGQETQYF. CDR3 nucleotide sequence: TGCGCCAGCGGCGCTCTAGCGGGTCAAGAGACCCAGTACTTC.

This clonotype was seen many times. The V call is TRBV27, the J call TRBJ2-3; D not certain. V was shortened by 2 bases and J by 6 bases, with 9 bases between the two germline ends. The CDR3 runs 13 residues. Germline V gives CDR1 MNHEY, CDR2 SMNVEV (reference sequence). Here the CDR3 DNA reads TGTGCCAGCAGTTTACTTCTGGGGGATACGCAGTATTTT. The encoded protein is CASSLLLGDTQYF.

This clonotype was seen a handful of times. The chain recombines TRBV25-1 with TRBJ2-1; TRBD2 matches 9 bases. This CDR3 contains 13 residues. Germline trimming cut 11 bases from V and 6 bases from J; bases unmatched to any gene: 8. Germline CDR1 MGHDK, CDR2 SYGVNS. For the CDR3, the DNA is TGTGCCTCCCGACTAGCGGAGGCCAATGAGCAGTTCTTC. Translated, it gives CASRLAEANEQFF. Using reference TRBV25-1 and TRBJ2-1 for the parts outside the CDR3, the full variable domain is EADIYQTPRYLVIGTGKKITLECSQTMGHDKMYWYQQDPGMELHLIHYSYGVNSTEKGDLSSESTVSRIRTEHFPLTLESARPSHTSQYLCASRLAEANEQFFGPGTRLTVL.